This TCR beta chain derives from a study of T cells in Graves' hyperthyroidism and ophthalmopathy. Study-wide findings and caveats: Patients with ophthalmopathy were separated from those with stable hyperthyroidism by a 13 V-J model. Model predictions of ophthalmopathy came a median approximately 6.8 months before onset.

There were TCR beta CDR3 regions amplified from RNA transcripts. Primed by the HTBI set, a first-round RT-PCR was run on the TCR CDR3. Via MiXCR, TCRdb re-called the multiplex PCR reads, giving one row per CDR3 protein. Of 300,000 to 500,000 distinct CDR3 sequences in the sample, around an eighth were seen once. This clonotype appeared many times. Its antigen is not known. Germline CDR1 reads SNHLY; CDR2 reads FYNNEI. CDR3 size: 15 residues. V was pared by 10 bases and J by 7 bases, with 26 bases between. Fresh 10 ml peripheral blood yielded PBMCs. Sequencing input: blood. The chain combines TRBV2 with TRBJ2-7, with D possibly matching TRBD2 (6 bases). The receptor comes from a man in his forties or fifties with Graves' ophthalmopathy. This CDR3 is CATQLGSSGGIEQYF. The DNA for the CDR3 is TGTGCCACCCAACTTGGGAGTAGCGGCGGGATAGAGCAGTACTTC.